Listed below are T cell receptor beta chains from one sample, sequenced in a study of chemoradiotherapy in HPV16-positive cancers. The table came from immunoSEQ multiplex PCR; TCRdb's copy has only in-frame clones and leaves some out. The top ten hold more than 13% of the sample, which has over 7,000 clones, roughly 89% seen once. Specimen: blood, collected from a patient who underwent chemoradiotherapy. All receptors derive from a human donor with HPV-associated anogenital cancer. Both conserved end residues are part of each CDR3. D genes are given only for firm matches. Clone size is shown for a subset of rows, as once, few, many or a class of expanded clone.

D gene: TRBD1
V gene: TRBV29-1
clone size: .
J gene: TRBJ1-2
CDR3 DNA: TGCAGCGTTGGACAGGGGGGCGGCTACACCTTC
CDR3 protein: CSVGQGGGYTF

D gene: .
V gene: TRBV2
clone size: .
J gene: TRBJ2-1
CDR3 DNA: TGTGCCAGCTCTTACTACTCCGAGCAGTTCTTC
CDR3 protein: CASSYYSEQFF

D gene: .
V gene: TRBV5-4
clone size: .
J gene: TRBJ2-1
CDR3 DNA: TGTGCCAGCAGCTTCCCACCTTACAATGAGCAGTTCTTC
CDR3 protein: CASSFPPYNEQFF

D gene: .
V gene: TRBV11-3
clone size: .
J gene: TRBJ2-2
CDR3 DNA: TGTGCCAGCAGCATTGCTAGAACCGGGGAGCTGTTTTTT
CDR3 protein: CASSIARTGELFF

D gene: .
V gene: TRBV7-8
clone size: .
J gene: TRBJ2-1
CDR3 DNA: TGTGCCAGCAGCTTAGTTCGGAATATATACAATGAGCAGTTCTTC
CDR3 protein: CASSLVRNIYNEQFF

D gene: TRBD2
V gene: TRBV9
clone size: .
J gene: TRBJ2-3
CDR3 DNA: TGTGCCAGCAGCGCTCGACTAGCGGGGGGACGCACAGATACGCAGTATTTT
CDR3 protein: CASSARLAGGRTDTQYF

D gene: .
V gene: TRBV11-3
clone size: once
J gene: TRBJ2-3
CDR3 DNA: TGTGCCAGCAGCTCGGGGTGGGATACGCAGTATTTT
CDR3 protein: CASSSGWDTQYF

D gene: TRBD2
V gene: TRBV7-9
clone size: .
J gene: TRBJ2-1
CDR3 DNA: TGTGCCAGCAGCTTAGGGGATTTGGCGGGGGGATACAATGAGCAGTTCTTC
CDR3 protein: CASSLGDLAGGYNEQFF

D gene: .
V gene: TRBV30
clone size: once
J gene: TRBJ1-3
CDR3 DNA: TGTGCCTGGAGTGAGACCTTCTCTGGAAACACCATATATTTT
CDR3 protein: CAWSETFSGNTIYF

D gene: .
V gene: TRBV7-9
clone size: .
J gene: TRBJ1-1
CDR3 DNA: TGTGCCAGCAGCCTGTCAGGGACTGAAGCTTTCTTT
CDR3 protein: CASSLSGTEAFF

D gene: TRBD1
V gene: TRBV27
clone size: once
J gene: TRBJ2-6
CDR3 DNA: TGTGCCAGCAGTTTAGGGACAGGGCTCTTATCTGGGGCCAACGTCCTGACTTTC
CDR3 protein: CASSLGTGLLSGANVLTF

D gene: TRBD2
V gene: TRBV29-1
clone size: few
J gene: TRBJ2-3
CDR3 DNA: TGCAGCGTTGATTCGGGGGGTCGCACAGATACGCAGTATTTT
CDR3 protein: CSVDSGGRTDTQYF

D gene: TRBD1
V gene: TRBV4-2
clone size: .
J gene: TRBJ2-5
CDR3 DNA: TGTGCCAGCAGCCAAGTCGGACAGGGGGTTTGGCGAGAGACCCAGTACTTC
CDR3 protein: CASSQVGQGVWRETQYF

D gene: .
V gene: TRBV11-3
clone size: .
J gene: TRBJ2-1
CDR3 DNA: TGTGCCAGCAGCTCATGGACTAATGAGCAGTTCTTC
CDR3 protein: CASSSWTNEQFF

D gene: TRBD1
V gene: TRBV5-1
clone size: .
J gene: TRBJ2-5
CDR3 DNA: TGCGCCAGCAGCCCACAGGGGGCAAGGGAGACCCAGTACTTC
CDR3 protein: CASSPQGARETQYF

D gene: .
V gene: TRBV29-1
clone size: .
J gene: TRBJ2-2
CDR3 DNA: TGCAGCGCCCTTGGACCCTCAGCGAACACCGGGGAGCTGTTTTTT
CDR3 protein: CSALGPSANTGELFF

D gene: .
V gene: TRBV7-9
clone size: .
J gene: TRBJ2-7
CDR3 DNA: TGTGCCAGCAGCTTAGTGGCGGGGACCTACGAGCAGTACTTC
CDR3 protein: CASSLVAGTYEQYF

D gene: .
V gene: TRBV7-9
clone size: .
J gene: TRBJ1-4
CDR3 DNA: TGTGCCAGCAGTTCTGCAGACCGCGCTGGTTGGGATGAAAAACTGTTTTTT
CDR3 protein: CASSSADRAGWDEKLFF

D gene: TRBD1
V gene: TRBV7-2
clone size: .
J gene: TRBJ2-2
CDR3 DNA: TGTGCCAGCAGCTTATGGTCGGGGACAGGGACCGGGGAGCTGTTTTTT
CDR3 protein: CASSLWSGTGTGELFF

D gene: .
V gene: TRBV6-1
clone size: few
J gene: TRBJ2-7
CDR3 DNA: TGTGCCAGCAGAATAGGGGAATCCTACGAGCAGTACTTC
CDR3 protein: CASRIGESYEQYF

D gene: .
V gene: TRBV7-8
clone size: .
J gene: TRBJ2-1
CDR3 DNA: TGTGCCAGCAGCCCACAGGGACTTGAGCAGTTCTTC
CDR3 protein: CASSPQGLEQFF

D gene: TRBD2
V gene: TRBV7-2
clone size: .
J gene: TRBJ2-3
CDR3 DNA: TGTGCCAGCAGCTTAGCGCGGGGGGGCGGCACAGATACGCAGTATTTT
CDR3 protein: CASSLARGGGTDTQYF

D gene: .
V gene: TRBV7-2
clone size: .
J gene: TRBJ2-1
CDR3 DNA: TGTGCCAGCAGCTTAATCGCCGGGGCGGGTGAGCAGTTCTTC
CDR3 protein: CASSLIAGAGEQFF

D gene: .
V gene: TRBV6-5
clone size: .
J gene: TRBJ1-6
CDR3 DNA: TGTGCCAGCAGTTTCGGGGGTCGGTCATCACCCCTCCACTTT
CDR3 protein: CASSFGGRSSPLHF

D gene: TRBD1
V gene: TRBV15
clone size: .
J gene: TRBJ1-1
CDR3 DNA: TGTGCCACCAGTCCCGGGACAGGGTGGCCTGAAGCTTTCTTT
CDR3 protein: CATSPGTGWPEAFF

D gene: .
V gene: TRBV5-1
clone size: once
J gene: TRBJ1-1
CDR3 DNA: TGCGCCAGCAGCTTGGAGGGGCCTTCGTCCACTGAAGCTTTCTTT
CDR3 protein: CASSLEGPSSTEAFF

D gene: .
V gene: TRBV27
clone size: .
J gene: TRBJ1-3
CDR3 DNA: TGTGCCAGCAGTTCCGTTCAGGGGCCTGGAAACACCATATATTTT
CDR3 protein: CASSSVQGPGNTIYF

D gene: .
V gene: TRBV9
clone size: few
J gene: TRBJ1-3
CDR3 DNA: TGTGCCAGCAGCGCTCCTGGAAACACCATATATTTT
CDR3 protein: CASSAPGNTIYF

D gene: .
V gene: TRBV5-6
clone size: .
J gene: TRBJ2-7
CDR3 DNA: TGTGCCAGCAGCTCAAACTACGAGCAGTACTTC
CDR3 protein: CASSSNYEQYF

D gene: .
V gene: TRBV5-1
clone size: once
J gene: TRBJ2-4
CDR3 DNA: TGCGCCAGCAGCTGGGATTCTGGAAACATTCAGTACTTC
CDR3 protein: CASSWDSGNIQYF

D gene: .
V gene: TRBV10-3
clone size: .
J gene: TRBJ2-5
CDR3 DNA: TGTGCCATCAGTGAGCTTTCAAAAGAGACCCAGTACTTC
CDR3 protein: CAISELSKETQYF

D gene: TRBD1
V gene: TRBV19
clone size: .
J gene: TRBJ1-5
CDR3 DNA: TGTGCCAGTAGTCCCTGGACAGGGAGCCAGCCCCAGCATTTT
CDR3 protein: CASSPWTGSQPQHF